The source of this T cell receptor beta chain is a study of beta chain features in type 1 diabetes. Germline V gene lookup returns CDR1 LNHDA and CDR2 SQIVND (reference sequence). Trimming cost V 2 bases and J 8 bases; bases outside gene matches: 8. CDR3 length: 15 residues. All of the isolated RNA was reverse transcribed, so expressed TCRB transcripts were sequenced. TCRdb's table, derived via immunoSEQ multiplex PCR, lists solely in-frame clones and lacks some. The sample includes 140,000 to 150,000 clones, roughly 53% of them seen just once. The chain uses TRBV19 and TRBJ1-2, with 10 bases identical to TRBD1. Sequencing was done on a sample of Tregs from blood. This TCR was sampled from a man aged 18 to 30 in good health. CDR3 amino acids: CASSIWDRGPEGYTF. CDR3 coding DNA: TGTGCCAGTAGTATATGGGACAGGGGACCGGAAGGCTACACCTTC.